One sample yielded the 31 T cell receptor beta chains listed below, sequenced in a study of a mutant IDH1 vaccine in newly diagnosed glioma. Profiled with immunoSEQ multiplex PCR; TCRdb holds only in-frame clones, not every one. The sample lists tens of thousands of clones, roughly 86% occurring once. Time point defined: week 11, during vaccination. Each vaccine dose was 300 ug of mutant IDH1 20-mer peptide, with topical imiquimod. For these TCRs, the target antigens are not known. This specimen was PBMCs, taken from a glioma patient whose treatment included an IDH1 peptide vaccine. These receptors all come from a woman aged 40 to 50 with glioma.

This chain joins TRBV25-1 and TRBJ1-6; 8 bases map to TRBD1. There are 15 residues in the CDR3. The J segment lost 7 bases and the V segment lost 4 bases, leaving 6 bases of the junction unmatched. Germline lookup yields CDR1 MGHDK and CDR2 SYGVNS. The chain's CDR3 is CASSADRGINSPLHF. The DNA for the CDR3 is TGTGCCAGCAGTGCTGACAGGGGCATAAATTCACCCCTCCACTTT.

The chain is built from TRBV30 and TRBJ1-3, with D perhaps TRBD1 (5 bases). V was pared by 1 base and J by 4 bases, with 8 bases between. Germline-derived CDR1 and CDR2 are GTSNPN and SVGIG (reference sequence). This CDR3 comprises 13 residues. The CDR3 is CAWSGDGGNTIYF. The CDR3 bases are TGTGCCTGGAGTGGGGACGGAGGAAACACCATATATTTT.

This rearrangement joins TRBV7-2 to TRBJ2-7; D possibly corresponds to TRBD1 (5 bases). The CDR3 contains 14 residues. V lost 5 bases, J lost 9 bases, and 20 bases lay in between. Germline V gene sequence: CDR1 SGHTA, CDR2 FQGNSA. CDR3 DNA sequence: TGTGCCAGCAGCCATTCTGGGGCGCAGGCCGCGCAGTACTTC. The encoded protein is CASSHSGAQAAQYF.

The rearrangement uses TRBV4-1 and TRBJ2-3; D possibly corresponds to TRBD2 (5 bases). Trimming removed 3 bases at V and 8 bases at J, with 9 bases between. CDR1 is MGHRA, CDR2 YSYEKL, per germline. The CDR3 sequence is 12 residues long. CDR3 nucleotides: TGCGCCAGCAGCCAGGACTTTACTACGCAGTATTTT. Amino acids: CASSQDFTTQYF.

The CDR3 coding sequence is TGTGCCAGCAACCCACTCCGGGGGGGAGCGAACACTGAAGCTTTCTTT. This codes for CASNPLRGGANTEAFF. The gene calls are TRBV11-2 and TRBJ1-1; a possible D gene is TRBD1 (5 bases). The CDR3 loop spans 16 amino acids. V gave up 7 bases and J gave up 1 base, with 19 bases separating them. Germline CDR1 and CDR2: SGHAT and FQNNGV.

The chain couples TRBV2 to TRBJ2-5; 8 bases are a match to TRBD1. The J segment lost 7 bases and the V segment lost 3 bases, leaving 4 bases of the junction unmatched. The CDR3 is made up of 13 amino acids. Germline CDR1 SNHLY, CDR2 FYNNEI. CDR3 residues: CASSDRGRVTQYF. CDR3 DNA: TGTGCCAGCAGTGACAGGGGGCGTGTGACCCAGTACTTC.

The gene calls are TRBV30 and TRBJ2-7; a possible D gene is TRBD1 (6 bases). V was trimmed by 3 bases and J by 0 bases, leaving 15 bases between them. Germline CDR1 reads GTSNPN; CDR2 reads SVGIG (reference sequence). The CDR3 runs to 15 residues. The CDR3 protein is CAWSTRDTSSYEQYF. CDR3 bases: TGTGCCTGGAGCACTCGGGACACCAGCTCCTACGAGCAGTACTTC.

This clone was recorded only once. CDR3 in amino acids: CASSSPGRRTGELFF. The CDR3 region has the DNA TGTGCCAGCAGCTCCCCGGGACGAAGGACCGGGGAGCTGTTTTTT. The rearrangement links TRBV7-9 to TRBJ2-2; D possibly uses TRBD1 or TRBD2 (5 bases each). The CDR3 spans 15 residues. CDR1 is SEHNR and CDR2 is FQNEAQ in the germline V gene (reference sequence). V gave up 4 bases and J gave up 5 bases, with 14 bases separating them.

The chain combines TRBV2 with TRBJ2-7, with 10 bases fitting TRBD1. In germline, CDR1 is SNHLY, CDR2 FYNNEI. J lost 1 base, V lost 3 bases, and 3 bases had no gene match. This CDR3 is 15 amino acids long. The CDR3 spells CASSDRDRGSYEQYF. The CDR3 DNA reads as TGTGCCAGCAGTGACCGGGACAGGGGTTCCTACGAGCAGTACTTC.

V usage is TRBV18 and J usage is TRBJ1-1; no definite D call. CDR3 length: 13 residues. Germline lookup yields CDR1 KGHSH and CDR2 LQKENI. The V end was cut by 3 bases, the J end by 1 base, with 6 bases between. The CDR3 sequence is CASSPTWNTEAFF. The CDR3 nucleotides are TGTGCCAGCTCACCGACCTGGAACACTGAAGCTTTCTTT.

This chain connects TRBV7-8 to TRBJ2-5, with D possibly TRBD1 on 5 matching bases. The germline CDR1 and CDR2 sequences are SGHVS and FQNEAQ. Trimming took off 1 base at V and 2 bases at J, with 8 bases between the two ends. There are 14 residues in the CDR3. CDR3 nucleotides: TGTGCCAGCAGCTTAGGGAGACAGCAAGAGACCCAGTACTTC. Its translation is CASSLGRQQETQYF.

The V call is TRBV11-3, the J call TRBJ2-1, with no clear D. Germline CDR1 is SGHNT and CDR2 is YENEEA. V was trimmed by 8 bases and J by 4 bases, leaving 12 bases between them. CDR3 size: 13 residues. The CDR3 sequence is CASASGIYNEQFF. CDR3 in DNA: TGTGCCAGCGCCTCCGGAATTTACAATGAGCAGTTCTTC.

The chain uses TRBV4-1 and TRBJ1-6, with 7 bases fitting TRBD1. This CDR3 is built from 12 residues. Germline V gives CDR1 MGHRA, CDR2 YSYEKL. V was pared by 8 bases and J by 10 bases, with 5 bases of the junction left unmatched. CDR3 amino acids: CASGGTVSPLHF. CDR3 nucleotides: TGCGCCAGCGGGGGGACAGTCTCACCCCTCCACTTT.

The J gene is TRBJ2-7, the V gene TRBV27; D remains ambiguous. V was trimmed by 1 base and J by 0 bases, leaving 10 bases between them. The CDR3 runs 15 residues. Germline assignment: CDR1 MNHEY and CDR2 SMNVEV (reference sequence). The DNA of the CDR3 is TGTGCCAGCAGTTTATGGCCTACCCCCTCCTACGAGCAGTACTTC. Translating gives CASSLWPTPSYEQYF.

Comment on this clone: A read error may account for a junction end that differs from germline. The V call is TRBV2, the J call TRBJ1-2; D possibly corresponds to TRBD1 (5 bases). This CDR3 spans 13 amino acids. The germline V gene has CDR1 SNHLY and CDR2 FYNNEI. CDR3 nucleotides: TGTGTCAGCAGCCAATTGACAGTCTATGGCTACACCTTC. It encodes CVSSQLTVYGYTF.

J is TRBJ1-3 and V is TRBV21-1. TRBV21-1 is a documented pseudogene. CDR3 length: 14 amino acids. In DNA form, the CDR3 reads TGTGCCAGCAGCAAGGGGAATAGGGGAAACACCATATATTTT. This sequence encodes CASSKGNRGNTIYF.

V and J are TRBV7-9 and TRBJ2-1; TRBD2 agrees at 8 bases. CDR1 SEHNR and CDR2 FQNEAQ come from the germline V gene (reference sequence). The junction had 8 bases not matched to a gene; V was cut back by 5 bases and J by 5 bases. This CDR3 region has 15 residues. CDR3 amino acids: CASSPPALADNEQFF. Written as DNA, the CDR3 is TGTGCCAGCAGCCCCCCGGCACTAGCGGACAATGAGCAGTTCTTC.

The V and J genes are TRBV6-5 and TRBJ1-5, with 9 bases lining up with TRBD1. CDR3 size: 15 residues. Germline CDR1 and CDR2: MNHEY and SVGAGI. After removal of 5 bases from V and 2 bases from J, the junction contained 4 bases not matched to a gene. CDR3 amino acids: CASSRTGEGNQPQHF. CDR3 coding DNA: TGTGCCAGCAGTCGGACAGGGGAGGGCAATCAGCCCCAGCATTTT.

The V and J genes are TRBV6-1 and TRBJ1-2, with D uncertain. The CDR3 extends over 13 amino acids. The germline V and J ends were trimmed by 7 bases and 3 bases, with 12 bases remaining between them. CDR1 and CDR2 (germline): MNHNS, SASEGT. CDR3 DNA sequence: TGTGCCAGCATTGTGGACTTAGACTATGGCTACACCTTC. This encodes CASIVDLDYGYTF.

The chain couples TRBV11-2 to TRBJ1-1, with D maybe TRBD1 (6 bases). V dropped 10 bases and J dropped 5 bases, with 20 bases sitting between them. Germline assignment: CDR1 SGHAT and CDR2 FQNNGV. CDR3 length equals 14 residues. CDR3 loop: CATASQGSGTEAFF. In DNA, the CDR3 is TGTGCCACCGCGTCACAGGGCAGTGGTACTGAAGCTTTCTTT. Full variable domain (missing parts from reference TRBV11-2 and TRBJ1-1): EAGVAQSPRYKIIEKRQSVAFWCNPISGHATLYWYQQILGQGPKLLIQFQNNGVVDDSQLPKDRFSAERLKGVDSTLKIQPAKLEDSAVYLCATASQGSGTEAFFGQGTRLTVV.

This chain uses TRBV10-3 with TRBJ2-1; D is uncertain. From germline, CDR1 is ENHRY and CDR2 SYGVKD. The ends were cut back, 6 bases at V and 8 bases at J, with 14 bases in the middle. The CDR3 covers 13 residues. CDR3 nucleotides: TGTGCCATCAGCGGATCTTCTATAGATGAGCAGTTCTTC. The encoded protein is CAISGSSIDEQFF.

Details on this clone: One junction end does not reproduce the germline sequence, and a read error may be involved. The CDR3 loop is CASSESGTGRIYGYTF. CDR3 in DNA: TGTGCCAGCAGCGAATCCGGGACAGGGAGGATCTATGGCTACACCTTC. The chain employs TRBV25-1 and TRBJ1-2; TRBD1 agrees at 9 bases. Looked up from germline, CDR1 is MGHDK and CDR2 is SYGVNS. The CDR3 has 16 amino acids.

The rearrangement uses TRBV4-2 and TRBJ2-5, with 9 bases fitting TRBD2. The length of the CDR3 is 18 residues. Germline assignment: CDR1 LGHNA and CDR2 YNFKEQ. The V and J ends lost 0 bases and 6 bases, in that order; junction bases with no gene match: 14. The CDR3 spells CASSQDNAASGIRKTQYF. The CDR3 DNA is TGTGCCAGCAGCCAAGATAACGCGGCTAGCGGGATACGTAAGACCCAGTACTTC.

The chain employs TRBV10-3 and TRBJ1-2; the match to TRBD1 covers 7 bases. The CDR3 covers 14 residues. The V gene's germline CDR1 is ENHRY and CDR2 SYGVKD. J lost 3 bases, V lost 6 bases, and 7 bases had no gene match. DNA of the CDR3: TGTGCCATCAGACAACCCAGGGGGTACTATGGCTACACCTTC. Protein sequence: CAIRQPRGYYGYTF.

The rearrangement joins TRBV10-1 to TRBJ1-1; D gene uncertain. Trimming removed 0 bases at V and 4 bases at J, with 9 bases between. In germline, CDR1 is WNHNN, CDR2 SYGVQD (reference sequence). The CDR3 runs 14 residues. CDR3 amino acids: CASSESRGGTEAFF. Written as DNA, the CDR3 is TGCGCCAGCAGTGAGTCAAGAGGAGGCACTGAAGCTTTCTTT.

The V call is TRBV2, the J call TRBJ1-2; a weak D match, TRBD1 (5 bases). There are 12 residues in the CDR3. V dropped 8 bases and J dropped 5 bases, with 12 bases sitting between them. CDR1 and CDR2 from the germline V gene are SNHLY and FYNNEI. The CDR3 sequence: CASSGEGYGYTF. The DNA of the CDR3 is TGTGCCAGCTCGGGGGAGGGGTATGGCTACACCTTC.

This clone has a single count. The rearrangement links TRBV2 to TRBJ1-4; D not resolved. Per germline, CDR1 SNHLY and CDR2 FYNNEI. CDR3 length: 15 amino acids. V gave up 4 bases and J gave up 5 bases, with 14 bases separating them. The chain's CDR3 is CASSVGRLVNEKLFF. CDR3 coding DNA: TGTGCCAGCAGTGTAGGACGGCTGGTAAATGAAAAACTGTTTTTT. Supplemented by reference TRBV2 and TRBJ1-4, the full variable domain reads EPEVTQTPSHQVTQMGQEVILRCVPISNHLYFYWYRQILGQKVEFLVSFYNNEISEKSEIFDDQFSVERPDGSNFTLKIRSTKLEDSAMYFCASSVGRLVNEKLFFGSGTQLSVL.

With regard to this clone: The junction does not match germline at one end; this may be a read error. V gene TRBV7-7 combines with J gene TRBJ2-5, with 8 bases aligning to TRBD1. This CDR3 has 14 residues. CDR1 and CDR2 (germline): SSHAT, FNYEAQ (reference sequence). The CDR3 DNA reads TGTGCTAGCAGCTTAGGGACAGGCCAAGAGACCCAGTACTTC. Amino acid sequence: CASSLGTGQETQYF.

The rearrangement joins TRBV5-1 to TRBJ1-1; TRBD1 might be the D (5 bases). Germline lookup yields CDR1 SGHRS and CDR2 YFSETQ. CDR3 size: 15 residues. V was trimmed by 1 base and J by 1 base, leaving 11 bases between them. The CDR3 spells CASSLTAGPNTEAFF. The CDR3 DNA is TGCGCCAGCAGCTTGACGGCAGGGCCGAACACTGAAGCTTTCTTT.

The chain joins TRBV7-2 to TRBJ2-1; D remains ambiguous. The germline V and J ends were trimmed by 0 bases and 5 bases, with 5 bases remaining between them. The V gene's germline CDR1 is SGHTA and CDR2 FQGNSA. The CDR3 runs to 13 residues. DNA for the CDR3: TGTGCCAGCAGCTTAGCGGTTAACAATGAGCAGTTCTTC. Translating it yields CASSLAVNNEQFF. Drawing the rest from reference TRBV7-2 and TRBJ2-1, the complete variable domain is GAGVSQSPSNKVTEKGKDVELRCDPISGHTALYWYRQSLGQGLEFLIYFQGNSAPDKSGLPSDRFSAERTGGSVSTLTIQRTQQEDSAVYLCASSLAVNNEQFFGPGTRLTVL.

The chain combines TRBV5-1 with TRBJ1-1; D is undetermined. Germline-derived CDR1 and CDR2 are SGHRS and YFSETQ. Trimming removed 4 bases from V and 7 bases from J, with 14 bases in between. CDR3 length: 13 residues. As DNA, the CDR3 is TGCGCCAGCAGCAACCCAAGTTCCAGTGAAGCTTTCTTT. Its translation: CASSNPSSSEAFF.